A selection of T cell receptor beta chains follows, all from one sample in a study of regulatory T cells in long-lasting Graves disease. TCRdb re-called the multiplex PCR reads through MiXCR, storing one row per CDR3 protein. The data show 450,000 or so distinct CDR3 sequences, with around 20% seen just once and 6.5% to 8% held by the top ten. Sequenced here: peripheral blood mononuclear cells (PBMCs), sampled when the disease was refractory, from a patient treated with antithyroid drugs. These TCRs come from a female donor with Graves disease. The conserved cysteine and the conserved F or W are not part of the CDR3 here.

>TRBV7-8|TRBJ2-1
ASSLTSGVLRNEQF
>TRBV28|TRBJ1-1
ASRMTDMNTEAF
>TRBV19|TRBJ2-7
ASRKDRTYEQY
>TRBV7-2|TRBJ1-2
ASSYGQGVGYT
>TRBV4-3|TRBJ1-1
ASSPGLTVQSEAF
>TRBV30|TRBJ2-7
AWSGGGPYEQY
>TRBV7-2|TRBJ2-7
ASIPYLGSYEQY
>TRBV12-3/TRBV12-4|TRBJ2-1
ATRDRDPNGQF
>TRBV5-1|TRBJ2-7
ASSFSDAGYHEQY
>TRBV14|TRBJ1-1
ASSQDVDWKYTEAF
>TRBV7-2|TRBJ2-5
ASSLDGRMGQETQY
>TRBV29-1|TRBJ2-6
SVRDTRSGANVLT
>TRBV5-1|TRBJ2-5
ASSKVKETQY
>TRBV6-1|TRBJ2-1
ASSARRGVRGHNEQF
>TRBV9|TRBJ2-2
ASSVNIIGLTGELF
>TRBV20-1|TRBJ2-7
SAIPGLPYEQY
>TRBV6-1|TRBJ2-1
ASRFGTYSYNEQF